Given below is one TCR beta chain in context. Documented time point: newly diagnosed, previously untreated cHL patient sample. CD4+ T cells were purified from thawed PBMCs by magnetic negative selection. CDR3 size: 15 residues. CDR1 is SGHRS and CDR2 is YFSETQ in the germline V gene. Deletions cut 4 bases from V and 5 bases from J, with 13 bases between. The data derive from a study of PD-1 blockade in classical Hodgkin lymphoma. Clones were sequenced by immunoSEQ multiplex PCR, and TCRdb holds only the in-frame ones, with some missing. The table records 15,000 to 25,000 clones, around 86% of them present only once.

Sequenced sample: CD4+ T cells from blood. V is TRBV5-1 and J is TRBJ1-6; TRBD1 is a possible D gene (6 bases). This TCR came from a human donor with classical Hodgkin lymphoma. CDR3 region: CASSDGQRNNSPLHF. The CDR3 bases are TGCGCCAGCAGCGACGGACAGAGGAATAATTCACCCCTCCACTTT.